A single sample gave rise to the 14 T cell receptor beta chains below, sequenced in a study of blood T cell repertoires in COVID-19. Clones were sequenced by immunoSEQ multiplex PCR, and TCRdb holds only the in-frame ones, with some missing. The sample lists roughly 140,000 clones; roughly 90% were seen once. The sample was PBMCs or T cells enriched from blood (not recorded which). The receptors originated from a woman younger than 45 with acute COVID-19.

This clone was observed once. The chain recombines TRBV28 with TRBJ1-6; D ambiguous. The length of the CDR3 is 15 residues. Per germline, CDR1 MDHEN and CDR2 SYDVKM. V was pared by 3 bases and J by 0 bases, with 6 bases between. CDR3 protein: CASSFESSYNSPLHF. The CDR3, as DNA: TGTGCCAGCAGTTTCGAGAGCTCCTATAATTCACCCCTCCACTTT.

The chain combines TRBV12-3 or TRBV12-4 with TRBJ1-1, with 7 nucleotides matching TRBD1. The CDR3 is 11 residues long. After removal of 5 bases from V and 7 bases from J, the junction contained 1 base not matched to a gene. CDR3 protein: CASSGTVEAFF. CDR3 in DNA: TGTGCCAGCAGTGGGACAGTTGAAGCTTTCTTT.

The chain employs TRBV18 and TRBJ1-2; no clear D. The germline V gene has CDR1 KGHSH and CDR2 LQKENI. This CDR3 comprises 13 residues. V was clipped by 3 bases and J by 8 bases, with 13 bases between them. In DNA, the CDR3 is TGTGCCAGCTCACCCCCAGGTGCAAGCGGCTACACCTTC. This encodes CASSPPGASGYTF. The full variable domain, its missing parts supplied by reference TRBV18 and TRBJ1-2, is NAGVMQNPRHLVRRRGQEARLRCSPMKGHSHVYWYRQLPEEGLKFMVYLQKENIIDESGMPKERFSAEFPKEGPSILRIQQVVRGDSAAYFCASSPPGASGYTFGSGTRLTVV.

The rearrangement links TRBV30 to TRBJ1-2; D not resolved. The CDR3 runs 13 residues. Germline V gene data show CDR1 as GTSNPN and CDR2 as SVGIG (reference sequence). V was cut by 3 bases and J by 4 bases, with 12 bases left in between. The CDR3 loop reads CAWRPRQVYGYTF. The CDR3 region has the DNA TGTGCCTGGAGGCCACGACAAGTCTATGGCTACACCTTC.

The J gene is TRBJ2-7, the V gene TRBV5-1, with 8 bases matching TRBD2. From germline, CDR1 is SGHRS and CDR2 YFSETQ. V gave up 4 bases and J gave up 3 bases; unmatched junction bases: 12. The CDR3 covers 16 residues. The CDR3 DNA is TGCGCCAGCAGCCGTACCGGGACTAGTGTGGGCTACGAGCAGTACTTC. Translating gives CASSRTGTSVGYEQYF.

The rearrangement links TRBV3-1 (or the pseudogene TRBV3-2) to TRBJ1-4; TRBD1 aligns across 11 bases. Germline assignment: CDR1 LGHDT and CDR2 YNNKEL (reference sequence). The CDR3 sequence is 15 residues long. Unmatched junction bases numbered 5, after V lost 4 bases and J lost 7 bases. The CDR3 region has the DNA TGTGCCAGCAGCCTACTGGACAGGGGGCGTGAAAAACTGTTTTTT. Its translation is CASSLLDRGREKLFF.

This CDR3 is CASSYGTSGSSYEQYF. In nucleotides, the CDR3 is TGTGCCAGCAGTTACGGGACTAGCGGGAGTAGTTACGAGCAGTACTTC. This chain joins TRBV6-2 or TRBV6-3 and TRBJ2-7; 14 bases fit TRBD2. Trimming cost V 2 bases and J 4 bases; bases outside gene matches: 4. Germline CDR1 MNHEY, CDR2 SVGEGT. The CDR3 runs 16 residues.

V is TRBV7-3 and J is TRBJ2-2, with D possibly TRBD2 on 5 matching bases. In germline, CDR1 is SGHTA, CDR2 FQGTGA. Deletions cut 5 bases from V and 6 bases from J, with 10 bases between. The CDR3 length is 13 residues. For the CDR3, the DNA is TGTGCCAGCAGCGCGTATAGCGCCGGGGAGCTGTTTTTT. This gives the protein CASSAYSAGELFF.

The chain uses TRBV6-5 and TRBJ2-4; D is possibly TRBD2 (6 bases). CDR1 and CDR2 from the germline V gene are MNHEY and SVGAGI. Trimming took 0 bases from V and 7 from J, leaving 13 bases between them. The CDR3 totals 15 residues. The CDR3 nucleotides read TGTGCCAGCAGTTACTCGATGGGAGGCTTCAACATTCAGTACTTC. This sequence encodes CASSYSMGGFNIQYF.

The rearrangement joins TRBV13 to TRBJ1-2; a weak D match, TRBD1 (5 bases). The CDR3 spans 13 residues. Germline loops: CDR1 PRHDT, CDR2 FYEKMQ (reference sequence). With 5 bases removed from V and 8 bases from J, the gap between germline ends came to 15 bases. This CDR3 is CASSIWTTEGYTF. The DNA of the CDR3 is TGTGCCAGCAGCATCTGGACAACGGAGGGCTACACCTTC.

The chain joins TRBV19 to TRBJ2-3; D is possibly TRBD2 (7 bases). V was clipped by 3 bases and J by 3 bases, with 13 bases between them. CDR1 LNHDA and CDR2 SQIVND come from the germline V gene (reference sequence). The CDR3 runs 15 residues. Written as DNA, the CDR3 is TGTGCCAGTAGTATCCGGGGGGCAGGGACAGATACGCAGTATTTT. Residues: CASSIRGAGTDTQYF.

This clone was counted only a few times. V usage is TRBV7-2 and J usage is TRBJ1-5, with 9 bases fitting TRBD1. The length of the CDR3 is 16 residues. Germline V gives CDR1 SGHTA, CDR2 FQGNSA. After removal of 5 bases from V and 6 bases from J, the junction contained 11 bases not matched to a gene. The CDR3 DNA is TGTGCCAGCAGCCACTACCCCGGGACAGGGTTTCAGCCCCAGCATTTT. As protein: CASSHYPGTGFQPQHF.

The V gene is TRBV4-3, the J gene TRBJ2-3, with 7 nucleotides matching TRBD2. There are 15 residues in the CDR3. Trimming cost V 3 bases and J 0 bases; bases outside gene matches: 3. CDR1 and CDR2 (germline): LGHNA, YSLEER. The CDR3 region is CASSQLTSSTDTQYF. The CDR3 DNA sequence: TGCGCCAGCAGCCAGTTGACTAGCAGCACAGATACGCAGTATTTT.

The rearrangement joins TRBV7-8 to TRBJ2-6, with D perhaps matching TRBD1 (6 bases). CDR3 length: 16 residues. V was clipped by 5 bases and J by 0 bases, with 11 bases between them. Germline CDR1 is SGHVS and CDR2 is FQNEAQ. The CDR3 DNA sequence: TGTGCCAGCAGCATAGACAGGAGCTCTGGGGCCAACGTCCTGACTTTC. Amino acids: CASSIDRSSGANVLTF.